This TCR beta chain was retrieved from a study of blood T cell repertoires in COVID-19. On the study more broadly: Acute-phase and convalescent COVID-19 samples originated in the United States, Italy and Spain. PBMCs, B-cell-depleted T cells, or T cells provided the cDNA or gDNA that made up the material.

As originally analysed: Amplification of reference gene primers was used by the study to estimate nucleated cell counts. Some clones are missing from TCRdb's copy, which holds only in-frame ones; the method was immunoSEQ multiplex PCR. Clone size and V and J calls were adopted from that table, with D and trimming inferred from the DNA. This sample carries 230,000 or so clones, roughly 80% of them seen once, and the ten largest clones take 4.4%. Trimming stripped 2 bases from V and 11 bases from J, with 12 bases between. In germline, CDR1 is ENHRY, CDR2 SYGVKD. The CDR3 sequence is 12 residues long. The source is a man aged 50-59 years with active or convalescent COVID-19. Sequenced input: peripheral blood. The rearrangement uses TRBV10-3 and TRBJ1-1; no firm D call. This chain's CDR3 is CAISEPEVGAFF. The CDR3 nucleotides are TGTGCCATCAGTGAGCCGGAGGTCGGCGCTTTCTTT.